Each of the 11 T cell receptor beta chains below was sequenced from the same sample in a study of kidney transplant recipient with SARS-CoV-2 infection. One entry per CDR3 protein results from TCRdb running MiXCR on the reads. The sample carries under 300,000 distinct CDR3 sequences, around 28% recorded once. The material sequenced was a blood sample, taken at baseline and on day 111 from a kidney transplant recipient. The receptors were sampled from a young adult male patient who had COVID-19 and was a kidney transplant recipient. Some T cells here may be from the graft donor.

This clonotype was seen at least ten times. The chain is built from TRBV7-9 and TRBJ2-1; perhaps TRBD2 as D (6 bases). Germline V gene lookup returns CDR1 SEHNR and CDR2 FQNEAQ (reference sequence). The CDR3 runs to 9 residues. V was trimmed by 11 bases and J by 9 bases, leaving 8 bases between them. CDR3 protein: CAAGGEQFF. The DNA of the CDR3 is TGTGCCGCCGGGGGTGAGCAGTTCTTC.

This clonotype was counted many times. This CDR3 reads CASKPVERNTIYF. Written as DNA, the CDR3 is TGTGCCAGCAAGCCGGTAGAAAGAAACACCATATATTTT. This chain joins TRBV12-3 or TRBV12-4 and TRBJ1-3; D not resolved. The CDR3 runs 13 residues. V was clipped by 7 bases and J by 5 bases, with 12 bases between them.

This clonotype has at least ten counts. The chain recombines TRBV4-1 with TRBJ1-6; a possible D gene is TRBD1 (6 bases). The germline V and J ends were trimmed by 3 bases and 11 bases, with 17 bases remaining between them. Germline CDR1 reads MGHRA; CDR2 reads YSYEKL. This CDR3 is built from 15 residues. CDR3 loop: CASSHNERGRAPLHF. The CDR3 DNA sequence: TGCGCCAGCAGCCATAACGAACGGGGGCGAGCACCCCTCCACTTT.

About this clonotype: This may come from a read error, since a much larger clone is one base off. This chain joins TRBV6-5 and TRBJ2-5, with a tentative D call TRBD1 (5 bases). The DNA end lines up better with TRBJ2-7; the J call may be wrong. This CDR3 spans 14 amino acids. Germline CDR1 reads MNHEY; CDR2 reads SVGAGI. The CDR3 DNA reads as TGTGCCAGCGGGGCGACAGATAACACTTACGAGCAGTACTTC. It codes for CASGATDNTYEQYF.

There are many counts of this clonotype. V gene TRBV3-1 combines with J gene TRBJ2-5; D is ambiguous. V gave up 5 bases and J gave up 5 bases, with 24 bases separating them. The CDR3 is 17 amino acids. CDR1 LGHDT and CDR2 YNNKEL come from the germline V gene (reference sequence). CDR3 DNA sequence: TGTGCCAGCAGCTTCTGGTTTCCCATTTCTTTCTCTGAGACCCAGTACTTC. It codes for CASSFWFPISFSETQYF.

The rearrangement uses TRBV11-2 and TRBJ2-3; 12 bases map to TRBD2. The CDR3 covers 15 residues. The junction had 11 bases not matched to a gene; V was cut back by 5 bases and J by 11 bases. Germline values: CDR1 SGHAT, CDR2 FQNNGV. CDR3 sequence: CASSPWTSGVSKQYF. CDR3 nucleotides: TGTGCCAGCAGCCCCTGGACTAGCGGGGTCTCTAAGCAGTATTTT.

In this sample, this clonotype turned up many times. The genes are TRBV4-2 and TRBJ2-7; 13 positions agree with TRBD2. Germline V CDR1 and CDR2: LGHNA, YNFKEQ. The CDR3 consists of 15 residues. Trimming took 3 bases from V and 2 from J; bases not matched to a gene: 1. The CDR3 region is CASSQGTSGTYEQYF. In DNA form, the CDR3 reads TGTGCCAGCAGCCAGGGGACTAGCGGGACCTACGAGCAGTACTTC.

For this clonotype: Just one base apart from a much larger clone, this may be a read error. V usage is TRBV19 and J usage is TRBJ2-5, with a tentative D call TRBD1 (6 bases). From germline, CDR1 is LNHDA and CDR2 SQIVND (reference sequence). CDR3 length equals 16 residues. The V end lost 6 bases, the J end lost 5 bases, and 22 bases lay between the germline ends. The CDR3 loop reads CASSLSRGPQAETQYF. The CDR3 DNA follows: TGTGCCAGTAGCCTAAGCAGGGGTCCTCAAGCGGAGACCCAGTACTTC.

This clonotype appeared many times. The CDR3 DNA is TGCAGTGCCCCCCGCGACAGATACAATGAGCAGTTCTTC. This gives the protein CSAPRDRYNEQFF. This rearrangement joins TRBV20-1 to TRBJ2-1; a possible D gene is TRBD1 (5 bases). The CDR3 is 13 amino acids. The V gene lost 6 bases and the J gene lost 4 bases, with 13 bases spanning the gap. CDR1 is DFQATT, CDR2 SNEGSKA, per germline (reference sequence).

This clonotype has more than one count but fewer than ten. The chain links TRBV7-2 to TRBJ2-5; D remains unclear. This CDR3 comprises 15 residues. V dropped 1 base and J dropped 5 bases, with 14 bases sitting between them. CDR1 is SGHTA, CDR2 FQGNSA, per germline. As DNA, the CDR3 is TGTGCCAGCAGCTTAGGTGTTGTGGGTGGGGAGACCCAGTACTTC. Amino acid sequence: CASSLGVVGGETQYF. The whole variable domain, filled in from reference TRBV7-2 and TRBJ2-5, reads GAGVSQSPSNKVTEKGKDVELRCDPISGHTALYWYRQSLGQGLEFLIYFQGNSAPDKSGLPSDRFSAERTGGSVSTLTIQRTQQEDSAVYLCASSLGVVGGETQYFGPGTRLLVL.

This clonotype showed up many times. The V call is TRBV28, the J call TRBJ2-1; TRBD2 matches 8 bases. After removal of 11 bases from V and 7 bases from J, the junction contained 19 bases not matched to a gene. In germline, CDR1 is MDHEN, CDR2 SYDVKM. The CDR3 contains 16 residues. The CDR3 region has the DNA TGTGCCGCGCATAACCAACGAGCGGGAGCGAGGAATGAGCAGTTCTTC. Amino acids: CAAHNQRAGARNEQFF.